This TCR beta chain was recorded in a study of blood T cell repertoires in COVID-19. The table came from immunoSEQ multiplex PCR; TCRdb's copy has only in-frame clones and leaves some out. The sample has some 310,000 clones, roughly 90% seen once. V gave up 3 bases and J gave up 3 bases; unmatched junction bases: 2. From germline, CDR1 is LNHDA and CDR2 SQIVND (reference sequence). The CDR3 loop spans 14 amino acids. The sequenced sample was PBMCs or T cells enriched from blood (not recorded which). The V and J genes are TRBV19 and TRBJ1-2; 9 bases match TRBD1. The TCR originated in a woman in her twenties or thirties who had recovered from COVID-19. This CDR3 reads CASSIRDRDYGYTF. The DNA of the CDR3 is TGTGCCAGTAGTATCCGGGACAGGGACTATGGCTACACCTTC.